This T cell receptor beta chain derives from a study of blood T cell repertoires in COVID-19. CDR1 and CDR2 (germline): MNHEY, SVGAGI. V lost 5 bases and J lost 3; bases outside the gene matches: 4. There are 14 residues in the CDR3. Original processing notes: Reference gene primers were amplified, and this amplification served to estimate nucleated cell counts. Profiled with immunoSEQ multiplex PCR; TCRdb holds only in-frame clones, not every one. V and J calls and clone size follow that table, whereas D and trimming were derived from the DNA. The sample holds around 80,000 clones, 80% seen once. This TCR was recovered from a woman between 70 and 85 years old with acute or convalescent COVID-19. The chain carries TRBV6-5 and TRBJ2-5; the match to TRBD2 covers 9 bases. Sequencing was performed on peripheral blood. Here the CDR3 DNA reads TGTGCCAGCAGTACCTTAGCGGGGGAAGAGACCCAGTACTTC. Encoded protein: CASSTLAGEETQYF.